These 10 T cell receptor beta chains were sequenced from one sample in a study of control samples from healthy donors and cancer patients. Libraries were prepared by immunoSEQ multiplex PCR; TCRdb keeps only in-frame clonotypes and omits some of them. The sample consists of 100,000 to 150,000 clones, 92% of them appearing once. The sequencing sample was made of PBMCs. The receptors originated from a man older than 75 with head and neck cancer.

The V and J genes are TRBV6-5 and TRBJ1-2, with D possibly TRBD1 on 6 matching bases. Germline V gene data show CDR1 as MNHEY and CDR2 as SVGAGI. The CDR3 length is 15 residues. V gave up 7 bases and J gave up 0 bases, with 15 bases separating them. Here the CDR3 DNA reads TGTGCCAGCACCGACCGGACAGCCACTAACTATGGCTACACCTTC. The encoded protein is CASTDRTATNYGYTF.

This sequence joins TRBV5-1 and TRBJ1-2, with D hard to call. The CDR3 runs to 13 residues. The V and J ends lost 2 bases and 6 bases respectively, with 11 bases between them. CDR1 and CDR2 (germline): SGHRS, YFSETQ. The CDR3 nucleotides are TGCGCCAGCAGCTTTCGAATTTCGGATGGCTACACCTTC. This gives the protein CASSFRISDGYTF.

V is TRBV18 and J is TRBJ2-5; TRBD2 is a possible D gene (5 bases). V was cut by 6 bases and J by 7 bases, with 21 bases left in between. The CDR3 is 15 residues long. CDR1 is KGHSH, CDR2 LQKENI, per germline. Here the CDR3 reads CASSQIHGLEGTQYF. CDR3 DNA sequence: TGTGCCAGCTCCCAAATTCATGGGCTAGAGGGGACCCAGTACTTC.

The V and J genes are TRBV23-1 and TRBJ2-5, with 10 bases matching TRBD2. TRBV23-1 is an ORF; its function is uncertain. V shed 2 bases and J 3 bases; nucleotides not matched to a gene: 3. This CDR3 has 15 amino acids. The CDR3 coding sequence is TGCGCCAGCAGTCAACCCCTAGCGGGAGAAGAGACCCAGTACTTC. It specifies CASSQPLAGEETQYF.

This clone was counted a single time. The chain couples TRBV18 to TRBJ2-5, with TRBD2 matching 11 bases. The CDR3 contains 14 residues. Germline V gene data show CDR1 as KGHSH and CDR2 as LQKENI. The J segment lost 5 bases and the V segment lost 8 bases, leaving 7 bases of the junction unmatched. CDR3 nucleotides: TGTGCCAGCGCCACTAGCGGGAGAGGTGAGACCCAGTACTTC. Protein sequence: CASATSGRGETQYF.

V is TRBV9 and J is TRBJ1-2; 7 bases line up with TRBD1. Germline CDR1 is SGDLS and CDR2 is YYNGEE. The CDR3 loop spans 17 amino acids. V trimming: 4 bases; J trimming: 0 bases; junction bases outside the gene matches: 12. CDR3 in DNA: TGTGCCAGCAGCCCCCGGGACAGACTTTTAGCTAACTATGGCTACACCTTC. Amino acid sequence: CASSPRDRLLANYGYTF.

This chain joins TRBV2 and TRBJ1-1; D might be TRBD1 (5 bases). This CDR3 has 12 amino acids. Trimming cost V 7 bases and J 5 bases, with 11 bases left between them. From germline, CDR1 is SNHLY and CDR2 FYNNEI. CDR3 sequence: CASNSGFTEAFF. The CDR3 DNA reads TGTGCCAGCAACTCAGGGTTTACTGAAGCTTTCTTT.

The chain is built from TRBV19 and TRBJ2-3, with TRBD1 matching over 9 bases. With 3 bases clipped from V and 3 bases from J, the junction kept 4 bases outside the gene matches. The CDR3 length is 15 residues. CDR1 and CDR2 from the germline V gene are LNHDA and SQIVND (reference sequence). The chain's CDR3 is CASSIAGTGTDTQYF. In nucleotides, the CDR3 is TGTGCCAGTAGTATCGCCGGGACAGGGACAGATACGCAGTATTTT.

This rearrangement joins TRBV19 to TRBJ2-5; 8 bases agree with TRBD1. V lost 3 bases to trimming and J lost 3 bases; unmatched junction nucleotides: 3. CDR3 length equals 14 residues. Germline values: CDR1 LNHDA, CDR2 SQIVND (reference sequence). This CDR3 reads CASSMGQAKETQYF. In DNA form, the CDR3 reads TGTGCCAGTAGTATGGGACAGGCTAAAGAGACCCAGTACTTC.

J is TRBJ2-2 and V is TRBV18; 7 bases fit TRBD1. Germline CDR1 KGHSH, CDR2 LQKENI. The trim removed 1 base at V and 5 bases at J, leaving 4 bases unmatched. There are 15 residues in the CDR3. CDR3 bases: TGTGCCAGCTCACCACAGGGGGCGCGAACCGGGGAGCTGTTTTTT. This gives the protein CASSPQGARTGELFF.